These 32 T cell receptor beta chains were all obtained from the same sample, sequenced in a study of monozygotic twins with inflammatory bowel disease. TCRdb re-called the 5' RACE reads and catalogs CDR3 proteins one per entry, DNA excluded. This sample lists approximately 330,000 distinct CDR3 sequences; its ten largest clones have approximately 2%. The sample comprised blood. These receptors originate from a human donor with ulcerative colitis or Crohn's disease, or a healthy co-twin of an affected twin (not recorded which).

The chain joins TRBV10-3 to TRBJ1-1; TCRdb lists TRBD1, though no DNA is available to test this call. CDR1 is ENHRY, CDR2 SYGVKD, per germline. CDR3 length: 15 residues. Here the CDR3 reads CAISEPTGAGAEAFF.

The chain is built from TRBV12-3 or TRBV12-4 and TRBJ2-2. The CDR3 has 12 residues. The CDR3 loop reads CASTVVTGELFF.

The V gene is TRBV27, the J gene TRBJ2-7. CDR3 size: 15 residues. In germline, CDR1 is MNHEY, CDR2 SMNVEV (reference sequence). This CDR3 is CASSLDGSRIYEQYF.

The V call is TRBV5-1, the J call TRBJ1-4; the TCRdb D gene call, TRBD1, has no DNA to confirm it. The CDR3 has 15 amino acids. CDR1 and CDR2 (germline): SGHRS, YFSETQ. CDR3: CASSTPGQSPEKLFF. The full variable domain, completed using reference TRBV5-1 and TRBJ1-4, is KAGVTQTPRYLIKTRGQQVTLSCSPISGHRSVSWYQQTPGQGLQFLFEYFSETQRNKGNFPGRFSGRQFSNSRSEMNVSTLELGDSALYLCASSTPGQSPEKLFFGSGTQLSVL.

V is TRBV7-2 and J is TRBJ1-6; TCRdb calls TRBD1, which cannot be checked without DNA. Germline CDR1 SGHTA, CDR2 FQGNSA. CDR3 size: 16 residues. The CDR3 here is CASSLEWGALNSPLHF.

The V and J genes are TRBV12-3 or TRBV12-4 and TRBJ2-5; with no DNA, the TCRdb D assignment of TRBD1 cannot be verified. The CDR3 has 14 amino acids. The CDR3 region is CASKRSGTGETQYF.

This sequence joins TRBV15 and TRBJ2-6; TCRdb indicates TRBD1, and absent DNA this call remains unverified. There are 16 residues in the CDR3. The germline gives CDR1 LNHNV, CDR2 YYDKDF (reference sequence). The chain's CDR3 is CATSSKTGDGANVLTF.

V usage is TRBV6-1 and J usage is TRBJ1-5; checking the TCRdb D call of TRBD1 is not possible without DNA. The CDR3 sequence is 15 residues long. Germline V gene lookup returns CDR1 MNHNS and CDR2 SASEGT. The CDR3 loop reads CASSPSGKWNQPQHF.

CDR3 sequence: CASSLPQTGVGEKLFF. The chain carries TRBV5-5 and TRBJ1-4; lacking DNA, the TRBD1 call made by TCRdb goes unchecked. The CDR3 contains 16 residues. Germline V gene lookup returns CDR1 SGHKS and CDR2 YYEKEE (reference sequence).

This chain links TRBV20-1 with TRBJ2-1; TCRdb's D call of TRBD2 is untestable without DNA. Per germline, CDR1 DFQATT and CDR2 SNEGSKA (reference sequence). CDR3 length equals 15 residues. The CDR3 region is CSARLAGLSYNEQFF.

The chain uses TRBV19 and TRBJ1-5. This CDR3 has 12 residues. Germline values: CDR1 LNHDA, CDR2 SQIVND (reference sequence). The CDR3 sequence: CASSIGRQPQHF.

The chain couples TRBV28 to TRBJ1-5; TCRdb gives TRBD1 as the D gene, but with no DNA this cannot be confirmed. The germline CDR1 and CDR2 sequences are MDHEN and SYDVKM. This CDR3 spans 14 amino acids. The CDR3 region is CASSQGGQPQPQHF.

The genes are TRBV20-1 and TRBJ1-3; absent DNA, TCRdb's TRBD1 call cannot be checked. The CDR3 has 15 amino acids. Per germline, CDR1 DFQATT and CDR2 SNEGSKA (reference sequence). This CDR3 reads CSAKVLAHSGNTIYF.

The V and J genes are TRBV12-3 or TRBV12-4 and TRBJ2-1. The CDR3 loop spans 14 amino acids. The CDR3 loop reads CAILNPINYNEQFF.

The CDR3 is CASSSPRQGVVGQYF. The rearrangement uses TRBV6-5 and TRBJ2-7; TCRdb outputs TRBD1, but without DNA this stays unchecked. Germline V gene data show CDR1 as MNHEY and CDR2 as SVGAGI. CDR3 length: 15 amino acids.

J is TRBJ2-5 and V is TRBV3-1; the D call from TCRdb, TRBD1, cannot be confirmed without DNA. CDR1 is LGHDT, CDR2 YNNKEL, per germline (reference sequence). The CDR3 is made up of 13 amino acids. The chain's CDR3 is CASSQSGEETQYF.

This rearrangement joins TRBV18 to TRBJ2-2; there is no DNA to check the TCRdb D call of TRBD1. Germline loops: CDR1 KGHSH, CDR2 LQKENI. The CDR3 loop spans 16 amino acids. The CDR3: CASSPGWGTNTGELFF.

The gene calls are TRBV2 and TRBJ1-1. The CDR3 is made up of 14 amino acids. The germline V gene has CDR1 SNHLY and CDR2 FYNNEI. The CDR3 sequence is CASIGYLSNTEAFF.

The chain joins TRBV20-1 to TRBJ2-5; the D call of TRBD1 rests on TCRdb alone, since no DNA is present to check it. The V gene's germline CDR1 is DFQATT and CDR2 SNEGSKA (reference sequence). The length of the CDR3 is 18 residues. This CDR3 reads CSARDPLKSGGIQETQYF.

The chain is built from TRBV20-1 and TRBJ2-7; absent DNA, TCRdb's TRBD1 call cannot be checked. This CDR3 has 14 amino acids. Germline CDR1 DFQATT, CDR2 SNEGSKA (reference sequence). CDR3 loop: CSATRSRVRGEQYF.

CDR3 in amino acids: CASSLAVRGIGGYTF. The gene calls are TRBV7-9 and TRBJ1-2; the D call of TRBD1 rests on TCRdb alone, since no DNA is present to check it. Germline V gene data show CDR1 as SEHNR and CDR2 as FQNEAQ (reference sequence). The CDR3 sequence is 15 residues long.

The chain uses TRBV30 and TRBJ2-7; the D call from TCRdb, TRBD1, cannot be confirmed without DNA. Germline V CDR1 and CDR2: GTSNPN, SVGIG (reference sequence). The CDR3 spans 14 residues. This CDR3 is CAWSVRDRRNEQYF. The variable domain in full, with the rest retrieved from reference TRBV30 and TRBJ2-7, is SQTIHQWPATLVQPVGSPLSLECTVEGTSNPNLYWYRQAAGRGLQLLFYSVGIGQISSEVPQNLSASRPQDRQFILSSKKLLLSDSGFYLCAWSVRDRRNEQYFGPGTRLTVT.

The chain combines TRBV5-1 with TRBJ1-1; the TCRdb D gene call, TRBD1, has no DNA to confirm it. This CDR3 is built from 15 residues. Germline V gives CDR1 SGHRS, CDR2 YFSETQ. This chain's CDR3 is CASSADGGLNTEAFF. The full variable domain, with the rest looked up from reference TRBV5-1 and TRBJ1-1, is KAGVTQTPRYLIKTRGQQVTLSCSPISGHRSVSWYQQTPGQGLQFLFEYFSETQRNKGNFPGRFSGRQFSNSRSEMNVSTLELGDSALYLCASSADGGLNTEAFFGQGTRLTVV.

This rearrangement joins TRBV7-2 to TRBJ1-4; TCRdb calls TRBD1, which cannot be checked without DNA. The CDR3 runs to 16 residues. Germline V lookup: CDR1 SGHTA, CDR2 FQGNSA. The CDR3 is CASSLGAGQSTEKLFF. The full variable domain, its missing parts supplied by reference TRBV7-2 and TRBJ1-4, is GAGVSQSPSNKVTEKGKDVELRCDPISGHTALYWYRQSLGQGLEFLIYFQGNSAPDKSGLPSDRFSAERTGGSVSTLTIQRTQQEDSAVYLCASSLGAGQSTEKLFFGSGTQLSVL.

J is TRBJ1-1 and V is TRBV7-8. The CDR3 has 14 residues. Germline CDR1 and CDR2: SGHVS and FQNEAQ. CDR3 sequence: CASSLEGPLTEAFF. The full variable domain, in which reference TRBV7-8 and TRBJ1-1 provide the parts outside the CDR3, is GAGVSQSPRYKVAKRGQDVALRCDPISGHVSLFWYQQALGQGPEFLTYFQNEAQLDKSGLPSDRFFAERPEGSVSTLKIQRTQQEDSAVYLCASSLEGPLTEAFFGQGTRLTVV.

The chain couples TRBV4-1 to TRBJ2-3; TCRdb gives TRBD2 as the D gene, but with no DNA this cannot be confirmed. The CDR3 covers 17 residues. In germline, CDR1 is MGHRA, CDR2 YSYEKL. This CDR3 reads CASSQGSASGATDTQYF.

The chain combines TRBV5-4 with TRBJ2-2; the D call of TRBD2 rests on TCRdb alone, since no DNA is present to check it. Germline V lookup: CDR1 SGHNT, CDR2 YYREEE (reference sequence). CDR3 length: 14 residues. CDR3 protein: CATKLAGGIGELFF.

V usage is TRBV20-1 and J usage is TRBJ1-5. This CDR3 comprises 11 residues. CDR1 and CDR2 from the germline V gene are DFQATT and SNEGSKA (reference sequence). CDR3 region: CSASWGQPQHF.

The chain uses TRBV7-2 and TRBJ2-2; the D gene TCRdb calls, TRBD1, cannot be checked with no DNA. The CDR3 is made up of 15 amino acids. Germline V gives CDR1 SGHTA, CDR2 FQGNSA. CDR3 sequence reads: CASSAPGVLTGELFF. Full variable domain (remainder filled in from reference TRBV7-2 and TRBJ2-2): GAGVSQSPSNKVTEKGKDVELRCDPISGHTALYWYRQSLGQGLEFLIYFQGNSAPDKSGLPSDRFSAERTGGSVSTLTIQRTQQEDSAVYLCASSAPGVLTGELFFGEGSRLTVL.

The CDR3 here is CASSSGGFSDTQYF. This rearrangement joins TRBV12-3 or TRBV12-4 to TRBJ2-3; TCRdb's D call, TRBD1, is unchecked because there is no DNA. The CDR3 loop spans 14 amino acids.

The CDR3: CASSSWTSRQTQYF. This chain joins TRBV12-3 or TRBV12-4 and TRBJ2-5; as DNA is missing, the TRBD2 call by TCRdb cannot be tested. The CDR3 spans 14 residues.

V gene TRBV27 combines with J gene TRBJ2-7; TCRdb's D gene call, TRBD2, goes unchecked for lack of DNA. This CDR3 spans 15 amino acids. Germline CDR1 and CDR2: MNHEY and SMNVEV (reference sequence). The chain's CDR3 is CASSLQGLASYEQYF.